This note documents a single TCR beta chain sequence. The RNA input was roughly 0.45 to 1 ug, and it was reverse transcribed with random hexamers. TCRdb redid the calling of the immunoSEQ multiplex PCR reads with MiXCR, one entry per CDR3 protein. The sample comprises some 300,000 distinct CDR3 sequences, 85% of which are singletons, and approximately 0.2% rests with the top ten. CDR1 and CDR2 (germline): LGHDT, YNNKEL (reference sequence). V was pared by 2 bases and J by 3 bases, with 8 bases between. The CDR3 spans 13 residues. The sample is drawn from a study of CD8 T cells in Susac syndrome. Source material: CD8+ T cells from PBMCs. The origin of this receptor is a human donor with multiple sclerosis. The rearrangement links TRBV3-1 to TRBJ2-7; no definite D call. Here the CDR3 reads CASSQSLIYEQYF. The CDR3 nucleotides read TGTGCCAGCAGCCAATCCCTCATCTACGAGCAGTACTTC.